There are many counts of the clone carrying this T cell receptor beta chain. This entry is derived from a study of tumor-infiltrating lymphocytes in primary liver carcinoma. The CDR3 covers 13 residues. J gave up 6 bases and V 7 bases, and 7 bases lay outside the gene matches. Scientists recovered RNA and DNA together from around 18-30 mg of unsorted bulk tissue. The investigators made TCR beta cDNA from approximately 510 ng total RNA, using a constant-region primer. For TCR beta, libraries were produced by three nested multiplex PCR rounds using slightly modified ARM-PCR. The opening two PCR rounds, ten to eleven cycles each, paired TRBV1-TRBV30 forward primers with a C-beta reverse primer. Each CDR3 protein is one row after TCRdb ran MiXCR on the multiplex PCR reads. The repertoire holds about 96,000 distinct CDR3 sequences, approximately 68% seen once, with about 27% in the top ten.

The TCR originated in a man aged 40-55 years with primary liver carcinoma and hepatitis B virus infection. Sequencing was done on a sample of tumor-adjacent normal liver tissue. The chain has TRBV12-3 or TRBV12-4 and TRBJ2-7; 9 bases are a match to TRBD1. The CDR3 DNA reads as TGTGCCAGCACGGACAGGGGCGCGGTCGAGCAGTACTTC. As protein: CASTDRGAVEQYF.